This record looks at one T cell receptor (beta chain) sequence and its context. The sample originates from a study of OX40 agonist ivuxolimab in advanced cancers. Looking at the study overall: Patients with hepatocellular carcinoma, melanoma, renal cell or head and neck cancer made up the dose-escalation patients. A male proportion of about 84% was recorded, with mean age approximately 60 years and range about 20 to 79. Three patients, one with hepatocellular carcinoma and two with cutaneous melanoma, achieved partial responses.

Libraries were prepared by immunoSEQ multiplex PCR; TCRdb keeps only in-frame clonotypes and omits some of them. The repertoire includes about 71,000 clones, around 80% of them detected once, and about 5% sits in the top ten. Germline V gene data show CDR1 as LNHDA and CDR2 as SQIVND (reference sequence). This CDR3 has 16 amino acids. Trimming took 1 base from V and 0 from J; bases not matched to a gene: 4. Peripheral blood came from all dose cohorts at three timepoints. This TCR was sampled from an adult with an advanced solid tumor such as melanoma, head and neck, liver or kidney cancer. The rearrangement joins TRBV19 to TRBJ2-5, with 8 bases lining up with TRBD1. The material was CD4+ or CD8+ T cells sorted from blood, obtained in a trial of the OX40 agonist ivuxolimab. CDR3 in DNA: TGTGCCAGTAGTATAGGAGGGGACAGGAACCAAGAGACCCAGTACTTC. This sequence encodes CASSIGGDRNQETQYF.